This T cell receptor beta chain derives from a study of shared clonotypes between healthy human individuals. Deletions cut 7 bases from V and 5 bases from J, with 15 bases between. There are 14 residues in the CDR3. TCRdb's table, derived via immunoSEQ multiplex PCR, lists solely in-frame clones and lacks some. The table records approximately 740,000 clones, over 65% of them present only once. The rearrangement uses TRBV23-1 and TRBJ1-5; tentative D call: TRBD1 (5 bases). TRBV23-1 is given ORF status, its function remaining uncertain. The material sequenced was memory CD4+ T cells sorted from blood. The subset denotes: CD45RA-negative fraction. This TCR came from a woman aged 25 to 39 in good health. The CDR3 is CASKGRGRHQPQHF. CDR3 nucleotide sequence: TGCGCCAGCAAGGGGCGGGGGAGGCATCAGCCCCAGCATTTT.